In its sample, the clone carrying this T cell receptor beta chain was seen a few times. The data stem from a study of human T cells and chemical hapten exposure. TCRdb recomputed calls from the RACE reads with MiXCR, one row per CDR3 protein. The sample records roughly 40,000 distinct CDR3 sequences, 9.5% to 15% being singletons. Time point in this sample: patch test 3, about 24 weeks after DPC sensitization. The sample's treatment: therapeutic diphenylcyclopropenone sensitization with weekly scalp DPC. Extraction yielded total RNA from whole blood (unfractionated). V gave up 4 bases and J gave up 1 base; unmatched junction bases: 10. Per germline, CDR1 SGHRS and CDR2 YFSETQ. The CDR3 spans 17 residues.

The chain links TRBV5-1 to TRBJ1-5; 8 bases align to TRBD1. The clonotype originates from a middle-aged woman with alopecia areata. Some clones in this sample may be carry-over from other donors' samples. The sample here was whole blood, taken in connection with sensitization to the hapten diphenylcyclopropenone (DPC). The chain's CDR3 is CASSLGQGSPSNQPQHF. CDR3 DNA: TGCGCCAGCAGCCTCGGACAGGGCTCTCCAAGCAATCAGCCCCAGCATTTT.